This T cell receptor (beta chain) was identified in a study of CD8+ T cells in alopecia areata. The CDR3 covers 14 residues. The V gene end was trimmed by 6 bases and the J gene end by 8 bases; junction bases not matched to a gene: 9. Germline V gives CDR1 WNHNN, CDR2 SYGVQD (reference sequence). Following extraction, RNA underwent reverse transcription to cDNA, which served as the sequencing template. Using immunoSEQ multiplex PCR, the repertoire was profiled, and TCRdb retains in-frame clones only, with some absent. Of under 250,000 clones detected, more than 55% appear once; the ten largest clones hold around 5%. This clone has more than one count but fewer than ten.

Sample: CD8+ T cells sorted from blood. The sequence was obtained from a human donor in good health. This chain connects TRBV10-1 to TRBJ2-1, with 8 bases matching TRBD2. The CDR3 spells CASSEKGLDHEQFF. The CDR3 bases are TGCGCCAGCAGCGAAAAGGGACTAGACCATGAGCAGTTCTTC.